The rows below give T cell receptor beta chains drawn from one sample of a study of cytomegalovirus exposure and HLA in healthy donors. Assay: immunoSEQ multiplex PCR; the TCRdb copy retains only in-frame clones and omits some. The table records around 130,000 clones, roughly 69% of them present only once. Material for sequencing was PBMCs. The source is a human donor in good health. The CDR3 runs from the conserved cysteine through the conserved F or W. The D gene is left open where the match is weak. For some rows the clone size is stated as once, few or many, or as a class when expanded; others skip it.

clone size	V gene	D gene	J gene	CDR3 protein	CDR3 DNA
-	TRBV5-4	-	TRBJ1-2	CASSTNYRANYGYTF	TGTGCCAGCAGCACCAATTACAGGGCTAACTATGGCTACACCTTC
-	TRBV6-6	-	TRBJ1-2	CASSPSDHNYGYTF	TGTGCCAGCAGTCCCAGCGACCATAACTATGGCTACACCTTC
-	TRBV2	TRBD2	TRBJ2-2	CARRTVAGTGELFF	TGTGCCAGACGGACTGTAGCGGGCACCGGGGAGCTGTTTTTT
-	TRBV7-9	-	TRBJ1-1	CSSSPPRDEAFF	TGTTCCAGCAGCCCCCCCCGGGATGAAGCTTTCTTT
few	TRBV5-4	TRBD2	TRBJ2-7	CASSLSAGVSYEQYF	TGTGCCAGCAGCTTGTCAGCGGGGGTATCCTACGAGCAGTACTTC
once	TRBV6-5	TRBD1	TRBJ1-2	CASSPGQGARGYTF	TGTGCCAGCAGTCCTGGACAGGGGGCGCGCGGCTACACCTTC
-	TRBV2	-	TRBJ1-2	CASSLLGQYGYTF	TGTGCCAGCAGTCTTTTGGGCCAGTATGGCTACACCTTC
few	TRBV7-8	-	TRBJ1-4	CASSLTRQNNEKLFF	TGTGCCAGCAGCTTAACCAGACAGAATAATGAAAAACTGTTTTTT
-	TRBV21-1	-	TRBJ2-5	CASSKRETQYF	TGTGCCAGCAGCAAGAGAGAGACCCAGTACTTC
-	TRBV27	-	TRBJ2-1	CASWSPGNEQFF	TGTGCCAGTTGGAGCCCGGGGAATGAGCAGTTCTTC
-	TRBV5-1	-	TRBJ1-1	CASSLAVGANTEAFF	TGCGCCAGCAGCTTGGCCGTGGGAGCGAACACTGAAGCTTTCTTT
-	TRBV7-9	TRBD1	TRBJ1-6	CSSSHRDRGSPLHF	TGTTCCAGCAGCCATCGGGACAGGGGTTCACCCCTCCACTTT
-	TRBV10-1	-	TRBJ1-2	CASIVEGYGYTF	TGCGCCAGCATCGTTGAGGGTTATGGCTACACCTTC
-	TRBV6-1	-	TRBJ2-7	CASSRRPDSHEQYF	TGTGCCAGCAGTCGGCGCCCCGACAGCCACGAGCAGTACTTC
few	TRBV6-6	-	TRBJ2-3	CASSYLGRTSTDTQYF	TGTGCCAGCAGTTACCTGGGCCGGACTAGCACAGATACGCAGTATTTT
-	TRBV2	TRBD1	TRBJ2-7	CASSEALQGVGEQYF	TGTGCCAGCAGTGAAGCGCTTCAGGGGGTCGGCGAGCAGTACTTC
few	TRBV5-1	-	TRBJ1-2	CASSPSGLDYGYTF	TGCGCCAGCAGCCCGTCAGGACTAGACTATGGCTACACCTTC
-	TRBV5-1	-	TRBJ2-1	CASSLAGSNEQFF	TGCGCCAGCAGCTTGGCGGGGAGCAATGAGCAGTTCTTC
-	TRBV5-1	-	TRBJ2-1	CASSLEAVRASYNEQFF	TGCGCCAGCAGCTTGGAAGCGGTTCGGGCCTCCTACAATGAGCAGTTCTTC
-	TRBV7-2	TRBD2	TRBJ2-7	CASSPKLAGVEQYF	TGTGCCAGCAGCCCTAAACTAGCGGGGGTCGAGCAGTACTTC
-	TRBV10-3	TRBD1	TRBJ1-5	CAISESGDRAHF	TGTGCCATCAGTGAGTCGGGGGACAGGGCTCATTTT
-	TRBV9	TRBD2	TRBJ2-1	CASSLRPGGHSYNEQFF	TGTGCCAGCAGTTTAAGGCCGGGAGGACATTCCTACAATGAGCAGTTCTTC
-	TRBV6-5	TRBD1	TRBJ1-6	CASRDRGEHNSPLHF	TGTGCCAGCAGAGACAGGGGTGAACATAATTCACCCCTCCACTTT
-	TRBV5-1	TRBD1	TRBJ2-7	CASSLAGDRGSWEQYF	TGCGCCAGCAGCTTGGCAGGGGACAGGGGATCGTGGGAGCAGTACTTC
-	TRBV7-3	-	TRBJ1-1	CASGLQKGGGITEAFF	TGTGCCAGCGGATTGCAAAAAGGGGGGGGTATCACTGAAGCTTTCTTT
once	TRBV4-2	-	TRBJ2-3	CASSPSIGALHTDTQYF	TGTGCCAGCAGTCCAAGTATTGGGGCTCTACACACAGATACGCAGTATTTT
few	TRBV6-1	-	TRBJ1-2	CASSFLYGYTF	TGTGCCAGCAGTTTCCTGTATGGCTACACCTTC
-	TRBV6-6	TRBD1	TRBJ2-5	CASSWTGAQETQYF	TGTGCCAGCAGTTGGACAGGGGCCCAAGAGACCCAGTACTTC
-	TRBV29-1	-	TRBJ2-1	CSVDRAVNEQFF	TGCAGCGTTGACAGGGCTGTCAATGAGCAGTTCTTC
-	TRBV29-1	-	TRBJ2-7	CSVEDRFGGTYEQYF	TGCAGCGTTGAAGATCGATTCGGCGGGACCTACGAGCAGTACTTC
-	TRBV2	TRBD2	TRBJ2-7	CASRVAGAEQYF	TGTGCCAGCAGGGTAGCGGGGGCCGAGCAGTACTTC
-	TRBV6-1	TRBD1	TRBJ1-2	CASSRTGVNYGYTF	TGTGCCAGCAGTCGGACAGGCGTTAACTATGGCTACACCTTC
few	TRBV29-1	-	TRBJ1-2	CSVEEESLLYGYTF	TGCAGCGTTGAGGAGGAGTCCCTGCTATATGGCTACACCTTC
-	TRBV19	-	TRBJ2-7	CASSVQGYEQYF	TGTGCCAGTAGTGTTCAGGGGTACGAGCAGTACTTC
-	TRBV4-3	TRBD2	TRBJ2-7	CASSGTSGGRYEQYF	TGCGCCAGCTCCGGGACTAGCGGGGGGAGGTACGAGCAGTACTTC
-	TRBV28	TRBD1	TRBJ1-4	CASRPGGLTNEKLFF	TGTGCCAGCAGACCAGGGGGCCTGACTAATGAAAAACTGTTTTTT
-	TRBV5-1	-	TRBJ2-5	CASSLGGFFGETQYF	TGCGCCAGCAGCCTAGGGGGATTTTTTGGAGAGACCCAGTACTTC
-	TRBV6-1	-	TRBJ2-7	CASSGGPGGYEQYF	TGTGCCAGCAGTGGAGGGCCCGGGGGTTACGAGCAGTACTTC
-	TRBV7-9	TRBD2	TRBJ2-3	CSSSSRLASGPDTQYF	TGTTCCAGCAGCTCACGACTAGCGTCGGGCCCAGATACGCAGTATTTT
-	TRBV5-4	-	TRBJ2-5	CASGAQGNQETQYF	TGTGCCAGCGGGGCCCAGGGAAACCAAGAGACCCAGTACTTC
-	TRBV7-2	-	TRBJ2-7	CASSLSPHEQYF	TGTGCCAGCAGCTTATCTCCTCACGAGCAGTACTTC
-	TRBV7-2	TRBD2	TRBJ2-1	CASSFLARLAGSNEQFF	TGTGCCAGCAGCTTTTTGGCTAGACTAGCGGGGAGCAATGAGCAGTTCTTC
-	TRBV30	-	TRBJ2-3	CAWSSGSDTQYF	TGTGCCTGGAGTTCGGGGTCGGATACGCAGTATTTT
-	TRBV5-6	-	TRBJ1-1	CASSLVGGGVKTEAFF	TGTGCCAGCAGCTTGGTAGGGGGGGGTGTAAAAACTGAAGCTTTCTTT
once	TRBV7-9	-	TRBJ2-3	CASSLYDRAHTDTQYF	TGTGCCAGCAGCTTATACGACAGAGCACACACAGATACGCAGTATTTT